The rows below give T cell receptor beta chains drawn from one sample of a study of T-cell memory formation after mild COVID-19. TCRdb ran MiXCR on the 5' RACE reads and lists one entry per CDR3 protein. The sample lists some 350,000 distinct CDR3 sequences, roughly 13% occurring once. The sequenced sample consisted of PBMCs or a T cell subset sorted from them (not recorded which). The receptor set was obtained from a man younger than 35 who had mild COVID-19 (a few samples of this study predate the infection). Cell type and time point are not known. Both conserved end residues are part of each CDR3. Each record gives: V gene, D gene, clone size, J gene, CDR3 protein, CDR3 DNA. D genes are given only for firm matches. Size is stated for part of the rows, as once, few or many counts, or as a class when the clone is expanded.

v_call: TRBV18
d_call: NA
clone_size: NA
j_call: TRBJ2-3
cdr3_aa: CASSPRAYLSTDTQYF
cdr3_nt: TGTGCCAGCTCACCACGCGCCTACCTTAGCACAGATACGCAGTATTTT

v_call: TRBV20-1
d_call: NA
clone_size: few
j_call: TRBJ2-1
cdr3_aa: CSAPRSYNEQFF
cdr3_nt: TGCAGTGCCCCACGCTCCTACAATGAGCAGTTCTTC

v_call: TRBV4-1
d_call: NA
clone_size: NA
j_call: TRBJ2-5
cdr3_aa: CASSHAGTRAETQYF
cdr3_nt: TGCGCCAGCAGCCATGCCGGGACCCGCGCGGAGACCCAGTACTTC

v_call: TRBV7-8
d_call: NA
clone_size: NA
j_call: TRBJ2-7
cdr3_aa: CASSWEDSGYEQYF
cdr3_nt: TGTGCCAGCAGCTGGGAGGATAGCGGCTACGAGCAGTACTTC

v_call: TRBV6-5
d_call: NA
clone_size: NA
j_call: TRBJ2-5
cdr3_aa: CASRGLSGLVGETQYF
cdr3_nt: TGTGCCAGCCGTGGCCTATCAGGGCTTGTCGGAGAGACCCAGTACTTC

v_call: TRBV7-6
d_call: TRBD1
clone_size: few
j_call: TRBJ1-3
cdr3_aa: CASSSNNQIWDRANTIYF
cdr3_nt: TGTGCCAGCAGCTCGAACAACCAGATATGGGACAGGGCCAACACCATATATTTT

v_call: TRBV18
d_call: TRBD1
clone_size: NA
j_call: TRBJ1-2
cdr3_aa: CASSPGQGSDGYTF
cdr3_nt: TGTGCCAGCTCACCGGGACAGGGATCGGATGGCTACACCTTC

v_call: TRBV20-1
d_call: NA
clone_size: NA
j_call: TRBJ1-3
cdr3_aa: CSASRGPLSGNTIYF
cdr3_nt: TGCAGTGCTAGTAGGGGACCGCTCTCTGGAAACACCATATATTTT

v_call: TRBV2
d_call: NA
clone_size: NA
j_call: TRBJ1-3
cdr3_aa: CASSEALGNTIYF
cdr3_nt: TGTGCCAGCAGTGAAGCGCTAGGAAACACCATATATTTT

v_call: TRBV29-1
d_call: TRBD1
clone_size: few
j_call: TRBJ1-5
cdr3_aa: CSVAGTAIGPQHF
cdr3_nt: TGCAGCGTGGCCGGGACAGCCATCGGGCCCCAGCATTTT

v_call: TRBV7-2
d_call: NA
clone_size: NA
j_call: TRBJ2-5
cdr3_aa: CASSLGFYLASKETQYF
cdr3_nt: TGTGCCAGCAGCTTAGGGTTCTACCTCGCCTCGAAAGAGACCCAGTACTTC

v_call: TRBV4-2
d_call: NA
clone_size: few
j_call: TRBJ2-1
cdr3_aa: CASSPQAASYNEQFF
cdr3_nt: TGTGCCAGCAGCCCGCAAGCGGCCTCCTACAATGAGCAGTTCTTC

v_call: TRBV29-1
d_call: NA
clone_size: NA
j_call: TRBJ2-3
cdr3_aa: CSVVGVSTDTQYF
cdr3_nt: TGCAGCGTTGTCGGGGTTAGCACAGATACGCAGTATTTT

v_call: TRBV6-2/TRBV6-3
d_call: NA
clone_size: NA
j_call: TRBJ2-2
cdr3_aa: CASSSSRGWTGELFF
cdr3_nt: TGTGCCAGCAGTTCTTCAAGGGGGTGGACCGGGGAGCTGTTTTTT

v_call: TRBV6-2/TRBV6-3
d_call: NA
clone_size: few
j_call: TRBJ2-2
cdr3_aa: CASRRDRSNTGELFF
cdr3_nt: TGTGCCAGCAGGCGTGACAGGTCGAACACCGGGGAGCTGTTTTTT

v_call: TRBV6-5
d_call: NA
clone_size: NA
j_call: TRBJ2-3
cdr3_aa: CASSRQQRDTDTQYF
cdr3_nt: TGTGCCAGCAGCCGACAACAACGGGACACAGATACGCAGTATTTT

v_call: TRBV7-2
d_call: TRBD2
clone_size: NA
j_call: TRBJ2-1
cdr3_aa: CASSFLGTSGGANEQFF
cdr3_nt: TGTGCCAGCAGCTTCCTCGGGACTAGCGGGGGGGCCAATGAGCAGTTCTTC

v_call: TRBV12-3/TRBV12-4
d_call: TRBD1
clone_size: few
j_call: TRBJ1-2
cdr3_aa: CASRLDREDGYTF
cdr3_nt: TGTGCCAGCAGATTGGACAGGGAAGATGGCTACACCTTC

v_call: TRBV3-1
d_call: TRBD2
clone_size: few
j_call: TRBJ2-4
cdr3_aa: CASSQGLAGHKNIQYF
cdr3_nt: TGTGCCAGCAGCCAAGGACTAGCGGGGCACAAAAACATTCAGTACTTC

v_call: TRBV4-1
d_call: TRBD2
clone_size: NA
j_call: TRBJ2-3
cdr3_aa: CASSQPTSGGSDTQYF
cdr3_nt: TGCGCCAGCAGCCAGCCGACTAGCGGGGGCTCAGATACGCAGTATTTT

v_call: TRBV12-3/TRBV12-4
d_call: TRBD1
clone_size: few
j_call: TRBJ1-5
cdr3_aa: CASSLEGAHQPQHF
cdr3_nt: TGTGCCAGCAGTTTAGAGGGGGCTCATCAGCCCCAGCATTTT

v_call: TRBV7-6
d_call: NA
clone_size: few
j_call: TRBJ2-2
cdr3_aa: CASSIGRARKNTGELFF
cdr3_nt: TGTGCCAGCAGCATCGGCCGGGCCCGTAAGAACACCGGGGAGCTGTTTTTT

v_call: TRBV6-1
d_call: NA
clone_size: many
j_call: TRBJ2-5
cdr3_aa: CASSEARLQETQYF
cdr3_nt: TGTGCCAGCAGTGAAGCGCGTTTACAAGAGACCCAGTACTTC

v_call: TRBV15
d_call: NA
clone_size: few
j_call: TRBJ2-3
cdr3_aa: CATSNSQKFTDTQYF
cdr3_nt: TGTGCCACCAGCAATTCCCAAAAGTTCACAGATACGCAGTATTTT

v_call: TRBV7-3
d_call: NA
clone_size: many
j_call: TRBJ2-1
cdr3_aa: CASSPSMRGGYNEQFF
cdr3_nt: TGTGCCAGCAGCCCTTCCATGCGCGGTGGTTACAATGAGCAGTTCTTC

v_call: TRBV12-3/TRBV12-4
d_call: NA
clone_size: few
j_call: TRBJ1-1
cdr3_aa: CASSSQGTAFF
cdr3_nt: TGTGCCAGCAGTTCCCAGGGTACAGCTTTCTTT

v_call: TRBV10-3
d_call: TRBD1
clone_size: NA
j_call: TRBJ1-5
cdr3_aa: CAIKNDRGDSNQPQHF
cdr3_nt: TGTGCCATCAAAAACGACAGGGGTGATAGCAATCAGCCCCAGCATTTT

v_call: TRBV11-2
d_call: NA
clone_size: many
j_call: TRBJ2-2
cdr3_aa: CASSLSRHTGELFF
cdr3_nt: TGTGCCAGCAGCTTATCCAGGCACACCGGGGAGCTGTTTTTT

v_call: TRBV7-6
d_call: NA
clone_size: NA
j_call: TRBJ1-1
cdr3_aa: CASSHSGVATEAFF
cdr3_nt: TGTGCCAGCAGTCATTCAGGGGTGGCGACTGAAGCTTTCTTT

v_call: TRBV7-3
d_call: NA
clone_size: few
j_call: TRBJ2-3
cdr3_aa: CASSFEGNTQYF
cdr3_nt: TGTGCCAGCAGCTTCGAGGGGAATACGCAGTATTTT

v_call: TRBV7-2
d_call: TRBD1
clone_size: few
j_call: TRBJ2-5
cdr3_aa: CASSSQGAGKETQYF
cdr3_nt: TGTGCCAGCAGCTCGCAGGGGGCAGGAAAAGAGACCCAGTACTTC

v_call: TRBV6-2/TRBV6-3
d_call: NA
clone_size: few
j_call: TRBJ1-5
cdr3_aa: CASSLHGTLQPQHF
cdr3_nt: TGTGCCAGCAGTCTACATGGGACACTTCAGCCCCAGCATTTT

v_call: TRBV30
d_call: TRBD1
clone_size: few
j_call: TRBJ1-1
cdr3_aa: CAWSGQGQSEAFF
cdr3_nt: TGTGCCTGGAGTGGACAGGGCCAATCTGAAGCTTTCTTT

v_call: TRBV7-3
d_call: TRBD2
clone_size: few
j_call: TRBJ2-1
cdr3_aa: CASSLRRGGWNEQFF
cdr3_nt: TGTGCCAGCAGCTTAAGACGGGGGGGCTGGAATGAGCAGTTCTTC

v_call: TRBV6-6
d_call: TRBD2
clone_size: NA
j_call: TRBJ2-5
cdr3_aa: CASSWGSGALGETQYF
cdr3_nt: TGTGCCAGCAGTTGGGGTAGCGGGGCGCTCGGGGAGACCCAGTACTTC

v_call: TRBV15
d_call: NA
clone_size: NA
j_call: TRBJ1-6
cdr3_aa: CATSRDRSRSTPLHF
cdr3_nt: TGTGCCACCAGCAGAGATAGGAGCAGGTCGACACCCCTCCACTTT

v_call: TRBV7-9
d_call: TRBD1
clone_size: few
j_call: TRBJ2-5
cdr3_aa: CASTDTEGAWVQETQYF
cdr3_nt: TGTGCCAGCACCGACACAGAGGGGGCCTGGGTACAAGAGACCCAGTACTTC

v_call: TRBV4-1
d_call: NA
clone_size: few
j_call: TRBJ2-3
cdr3_aa: CASSQGRIPDTQYF
cdr3_nt: TGCGCCAGCAGCCAAGGCCGTATTCCAGATACGCAGTATTTT

v_call: TRBV6-6
d_call: TRBD1
clone_size: NA
j_call: TRBJ1-5
cdr3_aa: CASSGRSGGGNQPQHF
cdr3_nt: TGTGCCAGCAGCGGCAGGTCAGGGGGTGGCAATCAGCCCCAGCATTTT

v_call: TRBV7-9
d_call: NA
clone_size: NA
j_call: TRBJ1-2
cdr3_aa: CASSLAVAGDGGYTF
cdr3_nt: TGTGCCAGCAGCTTAGCGGTGGCAGGGGACGGTGGCTACACCTTC